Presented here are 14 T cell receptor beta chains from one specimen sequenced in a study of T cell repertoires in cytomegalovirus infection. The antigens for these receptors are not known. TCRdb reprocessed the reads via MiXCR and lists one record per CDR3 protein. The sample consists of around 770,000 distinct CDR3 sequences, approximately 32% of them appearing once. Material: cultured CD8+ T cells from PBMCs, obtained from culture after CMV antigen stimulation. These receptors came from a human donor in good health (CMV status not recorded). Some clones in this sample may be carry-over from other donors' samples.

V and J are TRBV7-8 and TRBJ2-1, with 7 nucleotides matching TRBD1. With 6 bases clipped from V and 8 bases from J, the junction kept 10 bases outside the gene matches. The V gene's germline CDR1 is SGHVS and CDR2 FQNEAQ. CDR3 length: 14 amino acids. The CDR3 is CASSLNRGYDEQFF. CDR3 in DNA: TGTGCCAGCAGTCTTAACAGGGGCTATGATGAGCAGTTCTTC.

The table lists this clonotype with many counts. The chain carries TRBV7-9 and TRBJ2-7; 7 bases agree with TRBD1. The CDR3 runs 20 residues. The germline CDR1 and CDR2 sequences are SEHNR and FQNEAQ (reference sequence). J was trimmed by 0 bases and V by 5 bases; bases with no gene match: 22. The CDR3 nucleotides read TGTGCCAGCAGCCCATATGACCCTTTTAGCAACGGGGACAGCTCCTACGAGCAGTACGTC. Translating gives CASSPYDPFSNGDSSYEQYV.

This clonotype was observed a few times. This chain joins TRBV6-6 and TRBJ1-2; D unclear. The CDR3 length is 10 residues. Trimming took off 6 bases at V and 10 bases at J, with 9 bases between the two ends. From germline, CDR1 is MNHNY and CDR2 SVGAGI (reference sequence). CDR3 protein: CASSSQPYTF. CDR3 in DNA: TGTGCCAGCAGCTCCCAACCCTACACCTTC.

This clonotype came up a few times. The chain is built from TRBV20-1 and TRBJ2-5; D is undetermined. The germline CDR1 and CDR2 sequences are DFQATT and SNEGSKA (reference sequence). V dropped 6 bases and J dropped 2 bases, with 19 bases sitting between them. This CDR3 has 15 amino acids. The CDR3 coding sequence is TGCAGTGCCTACCTCTTTGGACGGTCACAAGAGACCCAGTACTTC. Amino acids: CSAYLFGRSQETQYF.

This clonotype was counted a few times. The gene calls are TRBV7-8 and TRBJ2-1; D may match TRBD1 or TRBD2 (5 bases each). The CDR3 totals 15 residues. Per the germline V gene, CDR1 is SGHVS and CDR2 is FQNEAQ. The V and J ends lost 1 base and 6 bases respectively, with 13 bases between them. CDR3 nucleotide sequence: TGTGCCAGCAGCTTAGGGGTGGGGGACCCCAATGAGCAGTTCTTC. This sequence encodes CASSLGVGDPNEQFF.

For the CDR3, the DNA is TGTGCCAGCAGTAGGACAGATCGGTACGAGCAGTACTTC. Translating gives CASSRTDRYEQYF. The chain joins TRBV27 to TRBJ2-7; possibly TRBD1 for D (6 bases). The CDR3 is 13 residues long. V was cut by 5 bases and J by 4 bases, with 12 bases left in between. Per germline, CDR1 MNHEY and CDR2 SMNVEV (reference sequence).

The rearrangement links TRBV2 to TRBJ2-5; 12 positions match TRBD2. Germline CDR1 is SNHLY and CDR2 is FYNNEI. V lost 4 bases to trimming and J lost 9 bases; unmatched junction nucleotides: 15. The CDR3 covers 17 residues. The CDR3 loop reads CASSGGRLAGASISQYF. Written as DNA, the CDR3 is TGTGCCAGCAGTGGGGGTAGACTAGCGGGGGCCTCGATCTCCCAGTACTTC.

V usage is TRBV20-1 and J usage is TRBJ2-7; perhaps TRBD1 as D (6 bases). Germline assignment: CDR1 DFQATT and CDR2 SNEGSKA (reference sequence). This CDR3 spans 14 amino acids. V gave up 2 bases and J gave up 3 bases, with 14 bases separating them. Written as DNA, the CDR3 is TGCAGTGCTAGACCAAGGGACACCTTCTACGAGCAGTACTTC. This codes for CSARPRDTFYEQYF.

CDR3 loop: CASSFRQGARYEQYF. DNA for the CDR3: TGTGCCAGCAGCTTCAGACAGGGGGCGCGATACGAGCAGTACTTC. The chain employs TRBV13 and TRBJ2-7; TRBD1 matches at 10 bases. V was pared by 3 bases and J by 4 bases, with 6 bases of the junction left unmatched. The CDR3 contains 15 residues. Germline V CDR1 and CDR2: PRHDT, FYEKMQ (reference sequence).

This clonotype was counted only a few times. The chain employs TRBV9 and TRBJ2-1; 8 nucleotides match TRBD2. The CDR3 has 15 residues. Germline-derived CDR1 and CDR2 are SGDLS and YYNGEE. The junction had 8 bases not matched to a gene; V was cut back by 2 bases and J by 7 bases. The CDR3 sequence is CASSVTGGGKNEQFF. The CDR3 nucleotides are TGTGCCAGCAGCGTGACTGGCGGGGGGAAGAATGAGCAGTTCTTC.

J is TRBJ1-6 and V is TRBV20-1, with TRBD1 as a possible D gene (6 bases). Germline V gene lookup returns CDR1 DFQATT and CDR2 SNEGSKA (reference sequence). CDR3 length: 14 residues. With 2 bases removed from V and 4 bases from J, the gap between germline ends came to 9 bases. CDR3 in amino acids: CSARSGAYNSPLHF. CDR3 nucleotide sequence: TGCAGTGCTAGATCAGGGGCATATAATTCACCCCTCCACTTT.

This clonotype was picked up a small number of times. CDR3 sequence: CASSLDPGGGRSTEAFF. As DNA, the CDR3 is TGTGCCAGCAGTTTAGACCCTGGGGGAGGGAGGTCCACTGAAGCTTTCTTT. The chain links TRBV28 to TRBJ1-1; tentative D call: TRBD1 (5 bases). Germline values: CDR1 MDHEN, CDR2 SYDVKM. The CDR3 is 17 residues long. Between the trimmed V and J ends, which lost 2 bases and 4 bases, there was a span of 20 bases.

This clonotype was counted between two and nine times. The chain's CDR3 is CASTQQGEYEQYV. CDR3 bases: TGTGCCAGCACCCAACAGGGGGAATACGAGCAGTACGTC. The chain recombines TRBV6-2 or TRBV6-3 with TRBJ2-7; 8 bases fit TRBD1. In germline, CDR1 is MNHEY, CDR2 SVGEGT. Germline trimming cut 7 bases from V and 4 bases from J; bases unmatched to any gene: 6. The CDR3 is 13 residues long.

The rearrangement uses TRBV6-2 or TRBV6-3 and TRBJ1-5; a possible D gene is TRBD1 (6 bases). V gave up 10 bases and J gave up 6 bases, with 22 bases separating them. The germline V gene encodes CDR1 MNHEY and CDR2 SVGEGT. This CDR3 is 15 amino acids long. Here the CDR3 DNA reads TGTGCCACCGCAGCTCTGGACAGAGTGGTTCAGCCCCAGCATTTT. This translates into CATAALDRVVQPQHF.